The T cell receptor (beta chain) described here comes from a study of blood T cell repertoires in COVID-19. In the authors' workflow: Amplification of reference gene primers was used by the study to estimate nucleated cell counts. The protocol was immunoSEQ multiplex PCR, while the TCRdb copy is restricted to in-frame clones and leaves out a portion. The D gene and trimming were derived from the DNA, and the V and J assignments and clone size from that table. The table shows around 86,000 clones, with 85% occurring only once. The length of the CDR3 is 15 residues. Trimming shortened V by 0 bases and J by 7 bases, and 15 bases separated the two germline ends. Germline CDR1 reads LNHDA; CDR2 reads SQIVND (reference sequence).

This chain connects TRBV19 to TRBJ2-5, with a tentative D call TRBD1 (6 bases). This clonotype originated in a man older than 75 with acute or convalescent COVID-19. Input material: peripheral blood. DNA for the CDR3: TGTGCCAGTAGTATAGAGAACAGGGAGCGATTGACCCAGTACTTC. Translating it yields CASSIENRERLTQYF.